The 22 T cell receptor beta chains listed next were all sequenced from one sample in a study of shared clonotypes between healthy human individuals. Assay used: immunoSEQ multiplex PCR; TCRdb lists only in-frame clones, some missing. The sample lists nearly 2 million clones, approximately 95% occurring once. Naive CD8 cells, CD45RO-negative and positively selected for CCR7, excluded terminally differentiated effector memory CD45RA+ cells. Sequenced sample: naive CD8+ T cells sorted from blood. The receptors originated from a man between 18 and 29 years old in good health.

In nucleotides, the CDR3 is TGCAGCGTTGATGGCACGGAGACCCAGTACTTC. Translation: CSVDGTETQYF. This rearrangement joins TRBV29-1 to TRBJ2-5; D uncertain. V shed 3 bases and J shed 5 bases, with 7 bases lying between them. The CDR3 length is 11 residues. CDR1 and CDR2 (germline): SQVTM, ANQGSEA.

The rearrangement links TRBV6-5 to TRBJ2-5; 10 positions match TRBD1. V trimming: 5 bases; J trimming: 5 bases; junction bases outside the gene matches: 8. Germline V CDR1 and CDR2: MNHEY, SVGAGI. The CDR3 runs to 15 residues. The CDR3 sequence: CASSVTPGQGETQYF. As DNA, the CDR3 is TGTGCCAGCAGTGTGACGCCGGGACAGGGGGAGACCCAGTACTTC.

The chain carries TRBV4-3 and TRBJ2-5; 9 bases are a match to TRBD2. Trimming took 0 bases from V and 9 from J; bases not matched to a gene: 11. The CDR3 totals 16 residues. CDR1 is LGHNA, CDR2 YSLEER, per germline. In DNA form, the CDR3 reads TGCGCCAGCAGCCAAGATCTTGCGGGAGGGCCTCGACCCCAGTACTTC. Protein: CASSQDLAGGPRPQYF.

As DNA, the CDR3 is TGTGCCACCTCCAAGACAGGGTCTCTCCAAGAGACCCAGTACTTC. Translated: CATSKTGSLQETQYF. The chain combines TRBV11-2 with TRBJ2-5; 7 nucleotides match TRBD1. The CDR3 has 15 residues. Germline V CDR1 and CDR2: SGHAT, FQNNGV. J gave up 1 base and V 10 bases, and 12 bases lay outside the gene matches. Filled out from reference TRBV11-2 and TRBJ2-5, the complete variable domain reads EAGVAQSPRYKIIEKRQSVAFWCNPISGHATLYWYQQILGQGPKLLIQFQNNGVVDDSQLPKDRFSAERLKGVDSTLKIQPAKLEDSAVYLCATSKTGSLQETQYFGPGTRLLVL.

In DNA, the CDR3 is TGTGCCAGCGGGTGGGGAGACACTGAAGCTTTCTTT. This sequence encodes CASGWGDTEAFF. The chain uses TRBV6-6 and TRBJ1-1, with unresolved D. The germline gives CDR1 MNHNY, CDR2 SVGAGI (reference sequence). CDR3 size: 12 residues. Between the trimmed V and J ends, which lost 8 bases and 3 bases, there was a span of 10 bases.

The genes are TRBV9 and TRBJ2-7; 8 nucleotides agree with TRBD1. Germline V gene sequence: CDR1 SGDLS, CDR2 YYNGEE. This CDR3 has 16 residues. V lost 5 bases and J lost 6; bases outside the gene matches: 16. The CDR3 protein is CASSVTGEAGMGEQYF. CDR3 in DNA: TGTGCCAGCAGTGTGACAGGGGAGGCAGGGATGGGCGAGCAGTACTTC.

The CDR3 DNA reads as TGCAGCGGCTACGAACATCAGGGGGCGTACGAGACCCAGTACTTC. Protein product: CSGYEHQGAYETQYF. The rearrangement joins TRBV29-1 to TRBJ2-5, with 8 bases lining up with TRBD1. The V segment lost 7 bases and the J segment 5 bases; nucleotides outside the gene matches: 15. CDR3 length equals 15 residues. CDR1 and CDR2 (germline): SQVTM, ANQGSEA.

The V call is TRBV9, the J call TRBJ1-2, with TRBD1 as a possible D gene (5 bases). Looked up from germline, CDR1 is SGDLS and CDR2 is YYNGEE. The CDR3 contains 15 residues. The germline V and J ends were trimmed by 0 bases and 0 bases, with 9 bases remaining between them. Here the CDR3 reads CASSVGGNPNYGYTF. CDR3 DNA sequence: TGTGCCAGCAGCGTAGGGGGGAATCCTAACTATGGCTACACCTTC.

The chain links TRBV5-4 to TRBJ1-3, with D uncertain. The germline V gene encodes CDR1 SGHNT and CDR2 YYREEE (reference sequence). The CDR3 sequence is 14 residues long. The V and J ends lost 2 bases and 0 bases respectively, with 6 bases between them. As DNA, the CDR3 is TGTGCCAGCAGCTTATGGTCCTCTGGAAACACCATATATTTT. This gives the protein CASSLWSSGNTIYF.

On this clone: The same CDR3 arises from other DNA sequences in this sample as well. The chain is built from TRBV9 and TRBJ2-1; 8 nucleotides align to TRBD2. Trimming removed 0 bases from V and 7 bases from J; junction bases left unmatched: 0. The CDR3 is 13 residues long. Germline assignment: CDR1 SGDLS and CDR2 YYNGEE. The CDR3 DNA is TGTGCCAGCAGCGTAGCGGGAGGGAATGAGCAGTTCTTC. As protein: CASSVAGGNEQFF.

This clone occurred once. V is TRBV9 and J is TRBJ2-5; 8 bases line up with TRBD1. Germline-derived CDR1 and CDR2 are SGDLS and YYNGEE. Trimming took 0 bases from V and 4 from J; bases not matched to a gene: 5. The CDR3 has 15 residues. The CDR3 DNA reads TGTGCCAGCAGCGTAGAGGACAGGGTAAGAGAGACCCAGTACTTC. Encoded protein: CASSVEDRVRETQYF. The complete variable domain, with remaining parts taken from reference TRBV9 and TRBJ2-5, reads DSGVTQTPKHLITATGQRVTLRCSPRSGDLSVYWYQQSLDQGLQFLIQYYNGEERAKGNILERFSAQQFPDLHSELNLSSLELGDSALYFCASSVEDRVRETQYFGPGTRLLVL.

DNA for the CDR3: TGTGCCAGCAGGTCTCCGGGGGGCCGGGGCGGTGAGCAGTTCTTC. Translation gives CASRSPGGRGGEQFF. This sequence joins TRBV28 and TRBJ2-1; D is possibly TRBD2 (7 bases). V was trimmed by 6 bases and J by 9 bases, leaving 21 bases between them. The CDR3 sequence is 15 residues long. The germline V gene encodes CDR1 MDHEN and CDR2 SYDVKM. Complete variable domain (other parts from reference TRBV28 and TRBJ2-1): DVKVTQSSRYLVKRTGEKVFLECVQDMDHENMFWYRQDPGLGLRLIYFSYDVKMKEKGDIPEGYSVSREKKERFSLILESASTNQTSMYLCASRSPGGRGGEQFFGPGTRLTVL.

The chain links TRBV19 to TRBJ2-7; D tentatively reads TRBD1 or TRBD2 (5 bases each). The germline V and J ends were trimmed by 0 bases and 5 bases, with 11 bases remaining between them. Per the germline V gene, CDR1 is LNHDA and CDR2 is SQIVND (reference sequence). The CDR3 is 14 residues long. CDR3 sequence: CASSIDGETDEQYF. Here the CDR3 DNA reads TGTGCCAGTAGTATAGATGGGGAGACAGACGAGCAGTACTTC. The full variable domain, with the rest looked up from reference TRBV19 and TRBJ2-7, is DGGITQSPKYLFRKEGQNVTLSCEQNLNHDAMYWYRQDPGQGLRLIYYSQIVNDFQKGDIAEGYSVSREKKESFPLTVTSAQKNPTAFYLCASSIDGETDEQYFGPGTRLTVT.

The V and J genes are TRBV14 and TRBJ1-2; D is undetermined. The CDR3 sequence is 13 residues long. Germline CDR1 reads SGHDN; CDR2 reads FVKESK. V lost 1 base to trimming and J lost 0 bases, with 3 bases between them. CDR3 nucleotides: TGTGCCAGCAGCCAAGGCCCTAACTATGGCTACACCTTC. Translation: CASSQGPNYGYTF.

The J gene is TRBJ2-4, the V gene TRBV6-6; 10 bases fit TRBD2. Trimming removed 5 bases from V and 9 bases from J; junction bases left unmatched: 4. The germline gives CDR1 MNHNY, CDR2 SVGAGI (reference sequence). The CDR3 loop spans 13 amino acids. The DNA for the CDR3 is TGTGCCAGCAGTGACACTAGCGGGGTCATTCAGTACTTC. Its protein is CASSDTSGVIQYF.

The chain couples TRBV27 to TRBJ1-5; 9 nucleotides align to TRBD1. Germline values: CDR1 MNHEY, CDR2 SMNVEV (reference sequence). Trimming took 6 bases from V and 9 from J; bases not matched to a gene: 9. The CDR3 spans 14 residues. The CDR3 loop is CASSLTGGAGPQHF. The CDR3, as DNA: TGTGCCAGCAGCCTAACAGGGGGCGCAGGGCCCCAGCATTTT.

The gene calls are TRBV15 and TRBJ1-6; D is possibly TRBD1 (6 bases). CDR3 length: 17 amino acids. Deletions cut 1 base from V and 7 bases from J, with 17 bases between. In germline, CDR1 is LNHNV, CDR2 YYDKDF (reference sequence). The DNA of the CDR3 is TGTGCCACCAGCAGAGTAGGGGAAGGGGGTTACAATTCACCCCTCCACTTT. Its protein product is CATSRVGEGGYNSPLHF.

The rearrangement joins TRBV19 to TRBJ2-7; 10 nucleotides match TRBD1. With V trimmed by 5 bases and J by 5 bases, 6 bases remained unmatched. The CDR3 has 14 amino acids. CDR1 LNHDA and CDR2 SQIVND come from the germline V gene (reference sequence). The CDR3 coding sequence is TGTGCCAGTAGTCCCTGGGGACAGGGGAACGAGCAGTACTTC. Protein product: CASSPWGQGNEQYF.

For the CDR3, the DNA is TGTGCCAGCAGCCCCGGGGGTTTTGAGGGGACTGAAGCTTTCTTT. It encodes CASSPGGFEGTEAFF. V is TRBV9 and J is TRBJ1-1; D might be TRBD1 (5 bases). Per germline, CDR1 SGDLS and CDR2 YYNGEE. The CDR3 sequence is 15 residues long. V was trimmed by 4 bases and J by 5 bases, leaving 18 bases between them.

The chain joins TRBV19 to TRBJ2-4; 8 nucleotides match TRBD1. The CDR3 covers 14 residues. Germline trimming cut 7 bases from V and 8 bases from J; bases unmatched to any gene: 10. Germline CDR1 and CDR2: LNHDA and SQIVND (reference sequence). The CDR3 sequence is CASTIFQGADIQYF. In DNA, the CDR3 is TGTGCCAGTACAATTTTCCAGGGGGCGGACATTCAGTACTTC. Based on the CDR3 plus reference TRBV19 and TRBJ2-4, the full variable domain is DGGITQSPKYLFRKEGQNVTLSCEQNLNHDAMYWYRQDPGQGLRLIYYSQIVNDFQKGDIAEGYSVSREKKESFPLTVTSAQKNPTAFYLCASTIFQGADIQYFGAGTRLSVL.

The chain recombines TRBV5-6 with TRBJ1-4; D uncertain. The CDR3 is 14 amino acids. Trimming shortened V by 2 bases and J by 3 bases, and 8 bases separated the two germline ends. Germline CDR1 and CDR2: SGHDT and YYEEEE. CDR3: CASSFPRSNEKLFF. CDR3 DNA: TGTGCCAGCAGCTTCCCCCGGTCTAATGAAAAACTGTTTTTT.

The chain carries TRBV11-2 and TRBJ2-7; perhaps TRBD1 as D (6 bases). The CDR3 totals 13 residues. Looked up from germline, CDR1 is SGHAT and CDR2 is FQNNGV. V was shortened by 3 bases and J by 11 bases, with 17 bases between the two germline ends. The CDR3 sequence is CASSLFFDSGEYF. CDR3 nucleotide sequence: TGTGCCAGCAGCTTGTTCTTCGATTCAGGGGAGTACTTC.